This TCR beta chain was captured in a study of cytomegalovirus exposure and HLA in healthy donors. J lost 3 bases, V lost 4 bases, and 5 bases had no gene match. The CDR3 covers 14 residues. CDR1 and CDR2 (germline): MNHNS, SASEGT. The PCR was carried out with 60 Vbeta primers and 13 Jbeta primers. Generated by immunoSEQ multiplex PCR, the TCRdb table keeps only in-frame clones and is missing some. This sample's clone table lists around 210,000 clones. Sequenced: PBMCs. The rearrangement joins TRBV6-1 to TRBJ1-2, with TRBD1 identical over 7 bases. The origin of this receptor is a woman in her thirties in good health and CMV-seropositive. DNA for the CDR3: TGTGCCAGCAGTGTTCGACAGGGAGACTATGGCTACACCTTC. It yields the protein CASSVRQGDYGYTF.